Listed below are T cell receptor beta chains from one sample, sequenced in a study of control samples from healthy donors and cancer patients. The table came from immunoSEQ multiplex PCR; TCRdb's copy has only in-frame clones and leaves some out. The repertoire holds 150,000 or so clones, around 94% seen once, with about 12% in the top ten. Material for sequencing was blood. The receptors come from a man aged 35 to 55 in good health. The CDR3 runs from the conserved cysteine through the conserved F or W. A D gene is named only where the DNA matches it firmly. Clone size appears in some rows only: once, few, many, or a class for an expanded clone.

NA,14,TRBJ1-5,NA,TRBV27,TGTGCCAGCAGTTTCAGGGCGGGGTGGCAGCCCCAGCATTTT,CASSFRAGWQPQHF
TRBD2,13,TRBJ2-7,NA,TRBV10-3,TGTGCCATCACCCCAAGGCGGGAGAACGAGCAGTACTTC,CAITPRRENEQYF
NA,11,TRBJ2-7,NA,TRBV27,TGTGCCAGCAGTTCATACTACGAGCAGTACTTC,CASSSYYEQYF
TRBD2,18,TRBJ2-1,NA,TRBV9,TGTGCCAGCAGCGTCCGGACTAGCGGATTTTGGAACTACAATGAGCAGTTCTTC,CASSVRTSGFWNYNEQFF
TRBD1,13,TRBJ2-7,NA,TRBV10-3,TGTGCCATCAGTGCCGACAGGGACGACGAGCAGTACTTC,CAISADRDDEQYF
NA,15,TRBJ2-1,NA,TRBV10-2,TGCGCCAGCAGTGAGTCCCGCCGAGCCTACAATGAGCAGTTCTTC,CASSESRRAYNEQFF
NA,14,TRBJ1-2,NA,TRBV18,TGTGCCAGCTCACCTACTCGGGTGGAAAGTGGCTACACCTTC,CASSPTRVESGYTF
NA,13,TRBJ1-5,NA,TRBV5-1,TGCGCCAGCAGCTTGGGGATCGACAGGCCCCAGCATTTT,CASSLGIDRPQHF
TRBD1,14,TRBJ1-5,NA,TRBV29-1,TGCAGCGTAGCAGCACAGGGGACGGGGCAGCCCCAGCATTTT,CSVAAQGTGQPQHF
TRBD2,14,TRBJ2-1,NA,TRBV7-3,TGTGCCAGCAGCGGTAGCGGGAGTGGCAATGAGCAGTTCTTC,CASSGSGSGNEQFF
NA,19,TRBJ1-6,NA,TRBV5-1,TGCGCCAGCAGCTTGGTCATGGTCCCTCGGGGGGCCTCCAATTCACCCCTCCACTTT,CASSLVMVPRGASNSPLHF
NA,13,TRBJ1-5,NA,TRBV30,TGTGCCTGGAGCCCAGGTTTGAATTGGCCCCAGCATTTT,CAWSPGLNWPQHF
TRBD1,15,TRBJ2-3,NA,TRBV28,TGTGCCAGCAGTCCGGGGACAGGGGTCACAGATACGCAGTATTTT,CASSPGTGVTDTQYF
NA,12,TRBJ2-3,NA,TRBV6-5,TGTGCCAGCGGGGGACCCACAGATACGCAGTATTTT,CASGGPTDTQYF
NA,16,TRBJ2-2,NA,TRBV4-2,TGTGCCAGCAGCCAAGATGTGACACCGAACACCGGGGAGCTGTTTTTT,CASSQDVTPNTGELFF
TRBD1,15,TRBJ1-2,NA,TRBV27,TGTGCCAGCAGTTCCCTCTCAGGGGGCATACAGGGCTACACCTTC,CASSSLSGGIQGYTF
NA,14,TRBJ1-2,NA,TRBV18,TGTGCCAGCTCACCCCGGACAGAGATCTATGGCTACACCTTC,CASSPRTEIYGYTF
NA,16,TRBJ2-7,NA,TRBV4-1,TGCGCCAGCAGCCAAGAAGGGGGAAAATTTTTCTACGAGCAGTACTTC,CASSQEGGKFFYEQYF
TRBD2,15,TRBJ2-7,once,TRBV9,TGTGCCAGCAGCGTGGCGTTGGGGGGGGCCTACGAGCAGTACTTC,CASSVALGGAYEQYF
TRBD2,15,TRBJ2-5,NA,TRBV5-6,TGTGCCAGCAGCTCTCCTCTAGCGGGAGAGGGGACCCAGTACTTC,CASSSPLAGEGTQYF
NA,12,TRBJ2-7,NA,TRBV10-2,TGCGCCAGCAGTGAGCGGGGGGCCGAGCAGTACTTC,CASSERGAEQYF
TRBD1,15,TRBJ2-5,NA,TRBV9,TGTGCCAGCACCGGCGGCAGGGGGAACCAAGAGACCCAGTACTTC,CASTGGRGNQETQYF
TRBD1,13,TRBJ1-2,NA,TRBV4-1,TGCGCCAGCAGGCTGACAGGGGTTACGGGCTACACCTTC,CASRLTGVTGYTF
TRBD2,15,TRBJ2-7,NA,TRBV3-1/TRBV3-2,TGTGCCAGCAGCCCGAGAGAAGCGGGAGGGACCGGGCAGTACTTC,CASSPREAGGTGQYF
TRBD1,13,TRBJ1-2,NA,TRBV29-1,TGCAGCGTCCACAGGGGGGGAACCTATGGCTACACCTTC,CSVHRGGTYGYTF
NA,16,TRBJ1-3,NA,TRBV23-1,TGCGCCAGCGGACGACCTGACTGCTCCTCTGGAAACACCATATATTTT,CASGRPDCSSGNTIYF
NA,17,TRBJ1-2,NA,TRBV5-6,TGTGCCAGCAGCTTGATCGGAACCGGCAGGGCTAGAGGTGGCTACACCTTC,CASSLIGTGRARGGYTF
TRBD1,21,TRBJ1-2,NA,TRBV29-1,TGCAGCGTTGAAGATCCGCTCATCTATTCCGGGGACAGGAAAACTAACTATGGCTACACCTTC,CSVEDPLIYSGDRKTNYGYTF
NA,16,TRBJ2-2,NA,TRBV7-3,TGTGCCAGCAGCTTAGTGCAGGGCCGGAACACCGGGGAGCTGTTTTTT,CASSLVQGRNTGELFF
NA,16,TRBJ1-4,NA,TRBV3-1/TRBV3-2,TGTGCCAGCAGCCAAGAGAAGGGGCCAGGGAATGAAAAACTGTTTTTT,CASSQEKGPGNEKLFF
TRBD1,15,TRBJ1-1,NA,TRBV6-5,TGTGCCAGCAGACTCACGACGGGACAGGGGGGTGAAGCTTTCTTT,CASRLTTGQGGEAFF
NA,13,TRBJ1-1,NA,TRBV15,TGTGCCACCAGTAGAGCCCCGAACACTGAAGCTTTCTTT,CATSRAPNTEAFF